The 5 T cell receptor beta chains in this list originate from one sample, sequenced in a study of radiation and T cells in renal cell carcinoma. Time point described: blood 4 weeks post-SBRT, at nephrectomy. Treatment reported: 15 Gy SBRT to primary tumor, nephrectomy 4 weeks later. Profiled with immunoSEQ multiplex PCR; TCRdb holds only in-frame clones, not every one. The data hold about 83,000 clones, with over 80% observed a single time. The sample consisted of blood, taken from a patient whose treatment included radiotherapy and nephrectomy. The receptors were gathered from a woman in her fifties or sixties with renal cell carcinoma.

The chain recombines TRBV30 with TRBJ2-2; D possibly corresponds to TRBD1 (6 bases). Between the trimmed V and J ends, which lost 3 bases and 4 bases, there was a span of 12 bases. CDR1 and CDR2 (germline): GTSNPN, SVGIG (reference sequence). This CDR3 spans 14 amino acids. CDR3 DNA: TGTGCCTGGAGGCAGAACAGGGCCACCGGGGAGCTGTTTTTT. Protein: CAWRQNRATGELFF.

The chain employs TRBV19 and TRBJ1-3; D ambiguous. CDR3 size: 10 residues. V was shortened by 9 bases and J by 2 bases, with 2 bases between the two germline ends. Germline values: CDR1 LNHDA, CDR2 SQIVND (reference sequence). The CDR3 is CASAGNTIYF. The CDR3 region has the DNA TGTGCCAGCGCTGGAAACACCATATATTTT.

The rearrangement joins TRBV7-3 to TRBJ2-7; D not certain. Trimming shortened V by 3 bases and J by 0 bases, and 0 bases separated the two germline ends. This CDR3 spans 11 amino acids. The germline CDR1 and CDR2 sequences are SGHTA and FQGTGA. The CDR3 bases are TGTGCCAGCAGCTTCTCCTACGAGCAGTACTTC. Translating gives CASSFSYEQYF.

The genes are TRBV19 and TRBJ1-5, with D hard to call. V was pared by 4 bases and J by 4 bases, with 8 bases between. The CDR3 has 13 residues. CDR1 LNHDA and CDR2 SQIVND come from the germline V gene (reference sequence). In DNA form, the CDR3 reads TGTGCCAGTAGTAGCCAGTCAAATCAGCCCCAGCATTTT. This codes for CASSSQSNQPQHF.

V is TRBV2 and J is TRBJ2-5, with 7 bases aligning to TRBD1. J gave up 4 bases and V 6 bases, and 11 bases lay outside the gene matches. Germline CDR1 is SNHLY and CDR2 is FYNNEI. CDR3 size: 15 residues. The DNA for the CDR3 is TGTGCCAGCAGAGACGCAGGGGGTTGGAGAGAGACCCAGTACTTC. Translating gives CASRDAGGWRETQYF. The entire variable domain, with the rest obtained from reference TRBV2 and TRBJ2-5, is as follows: EPEVTQTPSHQVTQMGQEVILRCVPISNHLYFYWYRQILGQKVEFLVSFYNNEISEKSEIFDDQFSVERPDGSNFTLKIRSTKLEDSAMYFCASRDAGGWRETQYFGPGTRLLVL.